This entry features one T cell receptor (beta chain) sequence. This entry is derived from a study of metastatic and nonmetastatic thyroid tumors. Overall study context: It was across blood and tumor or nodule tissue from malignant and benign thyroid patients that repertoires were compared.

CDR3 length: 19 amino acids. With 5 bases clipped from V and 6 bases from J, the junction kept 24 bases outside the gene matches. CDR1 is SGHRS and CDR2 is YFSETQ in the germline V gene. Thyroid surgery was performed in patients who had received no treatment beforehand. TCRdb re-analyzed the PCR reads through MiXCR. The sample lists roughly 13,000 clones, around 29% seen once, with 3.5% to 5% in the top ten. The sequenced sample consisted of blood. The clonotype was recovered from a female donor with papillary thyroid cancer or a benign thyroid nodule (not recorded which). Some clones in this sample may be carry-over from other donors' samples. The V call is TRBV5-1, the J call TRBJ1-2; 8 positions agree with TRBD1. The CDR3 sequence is CASRATPTISGTGTNGYTF. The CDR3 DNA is TGCGCCAGCAGAGCGACCCCTACAATTTCCGGGACAGGAACCAATGGCTACACCTTC.